Shown below are 19 T cell receptor beta chains from a single sample sequenced in a study of shared clonotypes between healthy human individuals. Using immunoSEQ multiplex PCR, the repertoire was profiled, and TCRdb retains in-frame clones only, with some absent. Of 2 million to 2.5 million clones listed, around 95% were seen once; the top ten hold around 0.13%. Source material: naive CD4+ T cells sorted from blood. Specified subset: CD45RA+ positively selected. All receptors come from a man younger than 35 in good health.

As concerns this clone: Other DNA sequences from this sample encode an identical CDR3 as well. The chain combines TRBV4-1 with TRBJ1-1; TRBD1 matches at 7 bases. The CDR3 runs to 15 residues. CDR1 is MGHRA and CDR2 is YSYEKL in the germline V gene. The V and J ends lost 2 bases and 0 bases, in that order; junction bases with no gene match: 3. The CDR3 sequence is CASSQTTGLNTEAFF. CDR3 DNA: TGCGCCAGCAGCCAAACGACAGGGTTGAACACTGAAGCTTTCTTT.

This clone has a single count. The sample contains more than one DNA sequence encoding this CDR3. This CDR3 reads CASSLTGTSENEQFF. CDR3 DNA sequence: TGCGCCAGCAGCTTAACCGGGACTAGCGAAAATGAGCAGTTCTTC. The chain carries TRBV5-1 and TRBJ2-1, with 10 bases that match TRBD2. The CDR3 is 15 residues long. Unmatched junction bases numbered 6, after V lost 2 bases and J lost 7 bases. The germline V gene has CDR1 SGHRS and CDR2 YFSETQ.

Remarks on this clone: The same CDR3 is also encoded by other DNA sequences in this sample. The chain recombines TRBV28 with TRBJ1-5; D remains ambiguous. There are 13 residues in the CDR3. V lost 2 bases and J 0 bases, leaving 2 bases between the germline ends. From germline, CDR1 is MDHEN and CDR2 SYDVKM. The DNA of the CDR3 is TGTGCCAGCAGTTTAAATAGCAATCAGCCCCAGCATTTT. Its translation: CASSLNSNQPQHF.

The chain recombines TRBV28 with TRBJ1-5; D call uncertain. V dropped 1 base and J dropped 9 bases, with 7 bases sitting between them. CDR1 is MDHEN, CDR2 SYDVKM, per germline. CDR3 length: 12 amino acids. The CDR3 region has the DNA TGTGCCAGCAGTTTATTGGCGGGGCCCCAGCATTTT. Translated: CASSLLAGPQHF.

The sample holds a few counts of this clone. Other DNA sequences in this sample translate to the same CDR3. The chain recombines TRBV2 with TRBJ2-6; no firm D call. The CDR3 runs to 13 residues. Germline V gene lookup returns CDR1 SNHLY and CDR2 FYNNEI. V was trimmed by 3 bases and J by 0 bases, leaving 0 bases between them. Written as DNA, the CDR3 is TGTGCCAGCAGTGACTCTGGGGCCAACGTCCTGACTTTC. It translates to CASSDSGANVLTF.

The CDR3 protein is CASSSLGGSGAQYF. The CDR3 DNA follows: TGTGCCAGCAGCTCCCTGGGCGGGTCTGGAGCCCAGTACTTC. This sequence joins TRBV11-2 and TRBJ2-5; possible D gene TRBD2, 5 bases. The V end was cut by 4 bases, the J end by 9 bases, with 18 bases between. This CDR3 is built from 14 residues. The germline V gene has CDR1 SGHAT and CDR2 FQNNGV. The full variable domain, completed using reference TRBV11-2 and TRBJ2-5, is EAGVAQSPRYKIIEKRQSVAFWCNPISGHATLYWYQQILGQGPKLLIQFQNNGVVDDSQLPKDRFSAERLKGVDSTLKIQPAKLEDSAVYLCASSSLGGSGAQYFGPGTRLLVL.

This chain uses TRBV7-9 with TRBJ1-5; D is possibly TRBD1 (6 bases). Germline lookup yields CDR1 SEHNR and CDR2 FQNEAQ (reference sequence). V lost 1 base and J lost 0, with 13 bases in between. The CDR3 covers 17 residues. The CDR3 coding sequence is TGTGCCAGCAGCTTAGTTCAGGGGCTCGATAGCAATCAGCCCCAGCATTTT. Its translation: CASSLVQGLDSNQPQHF.

The V call is TRBV4-1, the J call TRBJ1-4, with D tentatively TRBD1 (5 bases). Trimming pared 1 base from V and 6 bases from J, leaving 12 bases between. The germline V gene has CDR1 MGHRA and CDR2 YSYEKL. The CDR3 contains 15 residues. The CDR3, as DNA: TGCGCCAGCAGCCAAGCGGGCAGGGTTTATGAAAAACTGTTTTTT. It codes for CASSQAGRVYEKLFF.

This sequence joins TRBV6-5 and TRBJ2-5; TRBD2 matches at 8 bases. The CDR3 sequence is 16 residues long. Trimming at V came to 0 bases and at J to 5 bases, leaving 8 bases not matched to a gene. Germline lookup yields CDR1 MNHEY and CDR2 SVGAGI. CDR3 bases: TGTGCCAGCAGTTACTCGAAAAGCGGGAGAGTTGAGACCCAGTACTTC. As protein: CASSYSKSGRVETQYF.

The V gene is TRBV27, the J gene TRBJ2-7, with a weak D call TRBD1 (5 bases). V lost 5 bases to trimming and J lost 2 bases, with 13 bases between them. This CDR3 is 14 amino acids long. Germline V lookup: CDR1 MNHEY, CDR2 SMNVEV (reference sequence). The CDR3 coding sequence is TGTGCCAGCAGTACGACAGTGCCCGCCTACGAGCAGTACTTC. This translates into CASSTTVPAYEQYF.

The rearrangement uses TRBV29-1 and TRBJ2-5; D not resolved. This CDR3 contains 11 residues. The germline gives CDR1 SQVTM, CDR2 ANQGSEA. The CDR3 DNA is TGCCTTTACCCCGCAGGAGAGACCCAGTACTTC. This encodes CLYPAGETQYF.

The table lists this clone with a few counts. The chain couples TRBV10-3 to TRBJ1-2; D is ambiguous. The germline V gene encodes CDR1 ENHRY and CDR2 SYGVKD. CDR3 size: 12 residues. V was pared by 2 bases and J by 8 bases, with 9 bases between. CDR3 loop: CAISEGGLGYTF. In DNA, the CDR3 is TGTGCCATCAGTGAGGGAGGGTTGGGCTACACCTTC.

The chain recombines TRBV6-6 with TRBJ2-7; no clear D gene. This CDR3 has 11 residues. Between the trimmed V and J ends, which lost 4 bases and 3 bases, there was a span of 4 bases. Germline values: CDR1 MNHNY, CDR2 SVGAGI (reference sequence). The CDR3 nucleotides are TGTGCCAGCAGTTTGGGCTACGAGCAGTACTTC. Translating it yields CASSLGYEQYF.

With respect to this clone: One end of the junction fails to match germline, which may point to a read error. This rearrangement joins TRBV7-9 to TRBJ1-3; the D gene is possibly TRBD1 (6 bases). CDR1 is SEHNR and CDR2 is FQNEAQ in the germline V gene (reference sequence). This CDR3 contains 13 residues. The CDR3 sequence: CASSLEGGSTIYF. The CDR3 DNA reads as TGTGCCAGCAGCCTTGAGGGGGGAAGCACCATATATTTT.

V and J are TRBV7-9 and TRBJ2-2; 13 bases map to TRBD2. V lost 1 base and J lost 0; bases outside the gene matches: 5. CDR1 is SEHNR, CDR2 FQNEAQ, per germline (reference sequence). This CDR3 contains 19 residues. The CDR3 region has the DNA TGTGCCAGCAGCTTAGTACTAGCGGGAGGGCCCACGAACACCGGGGAGCTGTTTTTT. Protein product: CASSLVLAGGPTNTGELFF.

As regards this clone: Distinct nucleotide sequences in the sample also encode this CDR3. The rearrangement links TRBV9 to TRBJ2-2, with no clear D. V was trimmed by 4 bases and J by 4 bases, leaving 2 bases between them. Germline loops: CDR1 SGDLS, CDR2 YYNGEE. The CDR3 covers 11 residues. The DNA of the CDR3 is TGTGCCAGCAGCTCCACCGGGGAGCTGTTTTTT. This codes for CASSSTGELFF.

The chain recombines TRBV11-3 with TRBJ2-3; tentatively, D is TRBD1 (6 bases). Per the germline V gene, CDR1 is SGHNT and CDR2 is YENEEA. CDR3 length: 15 amino acids. The ends were cut back, 0 bases at V and 2 bases at J, with 9 bases in the middle. For the CDR3, the DNA is TGTGCCAGCAGCTTAGATAGGGGGTCCACAGATACGCAGTATTTT. Its protein is CASSLDRGSTDTQYF.

The V gene is TRBV5-1, the J gene TRBJ2-6, with unresolved D. The V and J ends lost 5 bases and 0 bases respectively, with 6 bases between them. The V gene's germline CDR1 is SGHRS and CDR2 YFSETQ. The CDR3 loop spans 14 amino acids. CDR3 DNA sequence: TGCGCCAGCAGGGGGAACTCTGGGGCCAACGTCCTGACTTTC. Translated: CASRGNSGANVLTF.

The CDR3 DNA reads as TGTGCCAGCAGCGTAGCGTCCCTAGCGGGAGATCAGAATGAGCAGTTCTTC. This sequence encodes CASSVASLAGDQNEQFF. This chain connects TRBV9 to TRBJ2-1, with TRBD2 identical over 10 bases. The CDR3 sequence is 17 residues long. Germline-derived CDR1 and CDR2 are SGDLS and YYNGEE. The V segment lost 0 bases and the J segment 7 bases; nucleotides outside the gene matches: 10.